These T cell receptor beta chains were read from a single sample in a study of T cell repertoires in cytomegalovirus infection. TCRdb ran MiXCR on the reads and lists one entry per CDR3 protein. The sample carries 150,000 to 200,000 distinct CDR3 sequences, around 20% recorded once. The sequenced sample was PBMCs. The receptors originated from a human donor in good health (CMV status not recorded). Some clones in this sample may be carry-over from other donors' samples. Both conserved end residues are part of each CDR3. The D gene is left open where the match is weak. Size is omitted from some rows. Given values are once, few, many or a class for expanded clones.

TGTGCCAGTAGCGCAAATCCAAGGACAGGGGAAGAATTCGGTACCGGGGAGCTGTTTTTT CASSANPRTGEEFGTGELFF TRBV19 TRBD1 TRBJ2-2 few
TGTGCCAGCAGCTTAGCTAGCGGGAATGGCAATGAGCAGTTCTTC CASSLASGNGNEQFF TRBV7-2 TRBD2 TRBJ2-1 many
TGTGCCAGCAGTTTGGACGGCAACTCCAACACCGGGCAGTACTTC CASSLDGNSNTGQYF TRBV6-5 NA TRBJ2-7 many
TGTGCCAGCAGTAGAGAATTCATGAACACTGAAGCTTTCTTT CASSREFMNTEAFF TRBV7-2 NA TRBJ1-1 few
TGTGCCAGTAGCTTAACAGGGGCTACCTACGAGCAGTACTTC CASSLTGATYEQYF TRBV19 TRBD1 TRBJ2-7 NA
TGTGCCAGCAGCTTAGGGGCGGTCAGCGGGGGATACGAGCAGTACTTC CASSLGAVSGGYEQYF TRBV13 TRBD2 TRBJ2-7 NA
TGCAGCGTTGTTAGCGGGAGCTCCTACGAGCAGTACTTC CSVVSGSSYEQYF TRBV29-1 TRBD2 TRBJ2-7 NA
TGTGCCAGCAGGGAGACTACAGGGGCTCGGGAGACCCAGTACTTC CASRETTGARETQYF TRBV28 TRBD1 TRBJ2-5 few
TGTGCCAGTAGTATCCAGAGCTGGACTAGCGGGAGGGCTAACTCTGGGGCCAACGTCCTGACTTTC CASSIQSWTSGRANSGANVLTF TRBV19 TRBD2 TRBJ2-6 NA
TGCAGTGCTAGAGGGGGGACGAGCTATGGCTACACCTTC CSARGGTSYGYTF TRBV20-1 NA TRBJ1-2 few
TGTGCCAGCAGTTACGTAGGTACTAGCACAGATACGCAGTATTTT CASSYVGTSTDTQYF TRBV6-2/TRBV6-3 NA TRBJ2-3 NA
TGTGCCATCAGTGCCGGGACTATGTACAATGAGCAGTTCTTC CAISAGTMYNEQFF TRBV10-3 TRBD2 TRBJ2-1 NA
TGCGCCAGCAGCTTGGACAGCGGTGGGGCTTTCTTT CASSLDSGGAFF TRBV5-1 NA TRBJ1-1 NA
TGTGCCAGCAGCTTACGGCTAGCGGGAGGCACAGAGACCCAGTACTTC CASSLRLAGGTETQYF TRBV7-4 TRBD2 TRBJ2-5 few
TGCAGTGTACTAGGACTAGCGGGTGGCAATGAGCAGTTCTTC CSVLGLAGGNEQFF TRBV20-1 TRBD2 TRBJ2-1 NA
TGTGCCAGCTCACCAACAGGGGGCCTTAGCAATCAGCCCCAGCATTTT CASSPTGGLSNQPQHF TRBV18 TRBD1 TRBJ1-5 NA
TGTGCCAGCAGCGAGCTCCTTTACAATGAGCAGTTCTTC CASSELLYNEQFF TRBV2 NA TRBJ2-1 NA
TGTGCCAGCAGCGCTCGACAGATCTACACTGAAGCTTTCTTT CASSARQIYTEAFF TRBV7-6 NA TRBJ1-1 few
TGTGCCAGCAAAGCAGGGAACACTGAAGCTTTCTTT CASKAGNTEAFF TRBV6-2/TRBV6-3 NA TRBJ1-1 NA
TGTGCCAGCAGTCGTTCCCCGGGGCGCACTGAAGCTTTCTTT CASSRSPGRTEAFF TRBV12-3/TRBV12-4 NA TRBJ1-1 NA
TGCAGCGTATCTGACAGGGGGTATGATGAAGCTTTCTTT CSVSDRGYDEAFF TRBV29-1 TRBD1 TRBJ1-1 many
TGTGCCAGCAGGGAGGGGGAGGGCCAGGGGAGGACCGGGGAGCTGTTTTTT CASREGEGQGRTGELFF TRBV2 NA TRBJ2-2 many
TGTGCCAGCAGCTGGGCAGGGGGCTCTGGAAACACCATATATTTT CASSWAGGSGNTIYF TRBV11-2 TRBD1 TRBJ1-3 many
TGTGCCACCCGACAGGGAGGGGGCACTGAAGCTTTCTTT CATRQGGGTEAFF TRBV28 TRBD1 TRBJ1-1 NA
TGTGCCAGCAGTTTATTCATACGGGTCTCCGGGGCCAACGTCCTGACTTTC CASSLFIRVSGANVLTF TRBV12-3/TRBV12-4 NA TRBJ2-6 many
TGTGCCACCAGCCCTTCGGCGGGAGGGCCGGGCAATGAGCAGTTCTTC CATSPSAGGPGNEQFF TRBV24-1 TRBD2 TRBJ2-1 NA
TGTGCCAGCAGCGCGGGGGTCACAGATACGCAGTATTTT CASSAGVTDTQYF TRBV11-1 TRBD2 TRBJ2-3 many
TGTGCCAGCAGCTTGTTTGACAGGGTGGGTGAAGCTTTCTTT CASSLFDRVGEAFF TRBV5-5 TRBD1 TRBJ1-1 NA
TGTGCCAGCGGATGGCTGGCTAACTATGGCTACACCTTC CASGWLANYGYTF TRBV6-5 NA TRBJ1-2 NA
NA CASSSTLGFTSTDTQYF TRBV7-9 NA TRBJ2-3 NA
TGTGCCTGGAGCGAGGGTCGTCTCTCCTACGAGCAGTACTTC CAWSEGRLSYEQYF TRBV30 NA TRBJ2-7 NA
TGTGCCAGCAGCCACCCCGACAGGGTCGACAATGAGCAGTTCTTC CASSHPDRVDNEQFF TRBV14 TRBD1 TRBJ2-1 NA
TGTGCCACCAGCGGGGGACACCTACAAGAGACCCAGTACTTC CATSGGHLQETQYF TRBV15 NA TRBJ2-5 NA
TGTGCCAGCAGATCCGGGACAATGGGCCTCCTTTATGGCTACACCTTC CASRSGTMGLLYGYTF TRBV7-9 NA TRBJ1-2 NA
TGTGCCAGCAGCCGTCTTTTAGCGGCGAACACCGGGGAGCTGTTTTTT CASSRLLAANTGELFF TRBV7-8 NA TRBJ2-2 many
TGTGCCAGCAGCCAAACTAGCTACGAGCAGTACTTC CASSQTSYEQYF TRBV5-4 NA TRBJ2-7 few
TGTGCCAGCAGCACTCCGGACAGGGCCACCGGGGAGCTGTTTTTT CASSTPDRATGELFF TRBV7-3 TRBD1 TRBJ2-2 NA
TGTGCCAGCAGCTTAGTCAGTTTGGGACTCCTCTACAATGAGCAGTTCTTC CASSLVSLGLLYNEQFF TRBV11-2 NA TRBJ2-1 many
TGTGCCAGCAAGCGGGAGTACACCGGGGAGCTGTTTTTT CASKREYTGELFF TRBV6-6 TRBD2 TRBJ2-2 few
TGTGCCAGCAGCTTAGCGCGGGTGGGGTGGGAGGCAGATACGCAGTATTTT CASSLARVGWEADTQYF TRBV7-8 NA TRBJ2-3 many
TGTGCCAGCAGCGAACCCTGGACAGGGGACGATATCCACGAGCAGTACTTC CASSEPWTGDDIHEQYF TRBV7-9 TRBD1 TRBJ2-7 few
TGTGCCAGCAGCTTAGGGGCTGGGGCCAACGTCCTGACTTTC CASSLGAGANVLTF TRBV11-2 NA TRBJ2-6 NA
TGTGCCAGCAGTTTAGATGGGGACGAGCAGTTCTTC CASSLDGDEQFF TRBV27 NA TRBJ2-1 many
TGTGCCAGCAGGGGGGGGTACTCTGGGGCCAACGTCCTGACTTTC CASRGGYSGANVLTF TRBV6-1 TRBD2 TRBJ2-6 many
TGTGCCAGCAGTCCGTCGACTAGCGGGAGACCCTACGAGCAGTACTTC CASSPSTSGRPYEQYF TRBV27 TRBD2 TRBJ2-7 few
TGTGCCAGCAGCTGGAGGGGCGCCGGGGAGCTGTTTTTT CASSWRGAGELFF TRBV7-2 NA TRBJ2-2 NA
TGTGCCAGCAGTGGACAGGGGGCGAATCAGCCCCAGCATTTT CASSGQGANQPQHF TRBV25-1 TRBD1 TRBJ1-5 many
TGTGCCAGCAAGATGGGCGGGGGCCCGAACACCGGGGAGCTGTTTTTT CASKMGGGPNTGELFF TRBV28 NA TRBJ2-2 NA
TGTGCCAGCAGTTACTCTAGCAATCAGCCCCAGCATTTT CASSYSSNQPQHF TRBV6-5 NA TRBJ1-5 NA
TGTGCCACCCGGCGGGGGGGACCTCAGCCCCAGCATTTT CATRRGGPQPQHF TRBV6-2/TRBV6-3 NA TRBJ1-5 few
TGTGCCAGCAGCTCTCTCTTACTAGCGGGTGGGGGGGAGCTGTTTTTT CASSSLLLAGGGELFF TRBV7-2 TRBD2 TRBJ2-2 many
TGTGCCAGCAGTTTATCCTTTGGGACAGCCCTCTACGAGCAGTACTTC CASSLSFGTALYEQYF TRBV27 TRBD1 TRBJ2-7 many
TGTGCCAGCAGCTTAGGTTTAGGGGCCCTCAATGAGCAGTTCTTC CASSLGLGALNEQFF TRBV7-2 NA TRBJ2-1 many
TGTGCCAGCAGCCAAGAGCTACAGGGTGGTCCCGGGGAGCTGTTTTTT CASSQELQGGPGELFF TRBV4-1 NA TRBJ2-2 few
TGTGCCAGCAGCCTGGGACCACTCAGGGAAGCTTTCTTT CASSLGPLREAFF TRBV14 NA TRBJ1-1 few
TGTGCCAGCAGCCAAGCATATGTCGGGACAGATAATGAAAAACTGTTTTTT CASSQAYVGTDNEKLFF TRBV14 TRBD1 TRBJ1-4 few
TGTGCCAGCAGCCAAGCGAGGGGTCCCAAAAACATTCAGTACTTC CASSQARGPKNIQYF TRBV4-2 NA TRBJ2-4 NA